These 14 T cell receptor beta chains share one sample of origin, sequenced in a study of early T cells in non-severe SARS-CoV-2 infection. TCRdb recomputed calls from the 5' RACE reads with MiXCR, one row per CDR3 protein. This sample has 55,000 to 85,000 distinct CDR3 sequences, with around 10% found just once. The sequenced sample was whole blood. The receptors here all came from an adult who was a healthcare worker with PCR-confirmed SARS-CoV-2 infection or an uninfected control (not recorded which).

This chain connects TRBV5-1 to TRBJ2-3, with 9 bases lining up with TRBD2. The J segment lost 5 bases and the V segment lost 0 bases, leaving 7 bases of the junction unmatched. The germline V gene has CDR1 SGHRS and CDR2 YFSETQ. This CDR3 is built from 16 residues. This CDR3 is CASSLGLAGLRDTQYF. CDR3 DNA: TGCGCCAGCAGCTTGGGCCTAGCGGGGCTAAGAGATACGCAGTATTTT.

In regard to this clonotype: The CDR3 does not close with the conserved phenylalanine or tryptophan, likely indicating a read error. The V gene is TRBV29-1, the J gene TRBJ2-3, with 8 bases lining up with TRBD2. The CDR3 length is 15 residues. V lost 4 bases and J lost 1; bases outside the gene matches: 7. Germline assignment: CDR1 SQVTM and CDR2 ANQGSEA. CDR3 DNA sequence: TGCAGCGTTGTAGGGCGGGAGGTTGGCACAGATACGCAGTATTTA. Protein: CSVVGREVGTDTQYL.

V usage is TRBV3-1 and J usage is TRBJ1-2; D gene uncertain. The germline V gene encodes CDR1 LGHDT and CDR2 YNNKEL (reference sequence). The CDR3 loop spans 12 amino acids. V was clipped by 1 base and J by 11 bases, with 11 bases between them. The CDR3 sequence is CASSQGRARYTF. For the CDR3, the DNA is TGTGCCAGCAGCCAAGGGCGTGCGCGTTACACCTTC.

CDR3: CASSYSGGYSSAGELFF. CDR3 DNA: TGTGCCAGCAGTTATAGCGGGGGCTATAGTTCTGCCGGGGAGCTGTTTTTT. The chain couples TRBV6-5 to TRBJ2-2, with TRBD2 matching over 9 bases. This CDR3 spans 17 amino acids. Germline V lookup: CDR1 MNHEY, CDR2 SVGAGI. The V segment lost 3 bases and the J segment 6 bases; nucleotides outside the gene matches: 11.

A remark on this clonotype: A read error is possible here, since a much larger clone lies one base away. In DNA, the CDR3 is TGTGCCAGCAGACGACCCACAGGGACTACCTACGAGCAGTACTTC. Translating gives CASRRPTGTTYEQYF. The chain recombines TRBV14 with TRBJ2-7, with TRBD2 as a possible D gene (7 bases). Trimming left V 6 bases short and J 2 bases short, with 17 bases between. CDR1 and CDR2 from the germline V gene are SGHDN and FVKESK. This CDR3 contains 15 residues.

This clonotype was found a few times. The rearrangement uses TRBV5-1 and TRBJ2-3; no reliable D call. The germline V and J ends were trimmed by 2 bases and 0 bases, with 7 bases remaining between them. CDR1 and CDR2 (germline): SGHRS, YFSETQ. CDR3 length: 14 residues. CDR3: CASSFLTSTDTQYF. Written as DNA, the CDR3 is TGCGCCAGCAGCTTCCTGACTAGCACAGATACGCAGTATTTT.

The chain couples TRBV29-1 to TRBJ2-3, with D perhaps matching TRBD1 or TRBD2 (5 bases each). This CDR3 region has 12 residues. V lost 7 bases to trimming and J lost 3 bases, with 11 bases between them. Germline V gene lookup returns CDR1 SQVTM and CDR2 ANQGSEA. CDR3 region: CSAEGLTDTQYF. The CDR3 DNA is TGCAGCGCCGAGGGGTTGACAGATACGCAGTATTTT.

The chain employs TRBV20-1 and TRBJ2-2; 9 nucleotides line up with TRBD1. The germline V gene encodes CDR1 DFQATT and CDR2 SNEGSKA (reference sequence). The CDR3 consists of 15 residues. J lost 4 bases, V lost 4 bases, and 7 bases had no gene match. CDR3 sequence reads: CSATRADRGTGELFF. The CDR3 bases are TGCAGTGCTACTCGAGCGGACAGGGGCACCGGGGAGCTGTTTTTT.

This clonotype was seen only a few times. The V gene is TRBV5-1, the J gene TRBJ2-1; 10 bases align to TRBD2. Germline V lookup: CDR1 SGHRS, CDR2 YFSETQ. The CDR3 spans 15 residues. Germline trimming cut 4 bases from V and 4 bases from J; bases unmatched to any gene: 5. Here the CDR3 reads CASSRTSGTYNEQFF. The CDR3 region has the DNA TGCGCCAGCAGCCGGACTAGCGGAACTTACAATGAGCAGTTCTTC.

Many counts were recorded for this clonotype. The V call is TRBV29-1, the J call TRBJ2-5; a possible D gene is TRBD1 (5 bases). Germline assignment: CDR1 SQVTM and CDR2 ANQGSEA. The V and J ends lost 3 bases and 1 base respectively, with 9 bases between them. The CDR3 covers 13 residues. The CDR3 DNA reads as TGCAGCGTTGACGTCAGGGTCCAAGAGACCCAGTACTTC. Translated: CSVDVRVQETQYF.

The chain employs TRBV5-1 and TRBJ2-7, with D unclear. Trimming cost V 4 bases and J 0 bases, with 17 bases left between them. This CDR3 comprises 16 residues. Germline-derived CDR1 and CDR2 are SGHRS and YFSETQ. As DNA, the CDR3 is TGCGCCAGCAGCCCACGGTTCGCAGAGACCTCCTACGAGCAGTACTTC. Translating it yields CASSPRFAETSYEQYF. The whole variable domain, remainder taken from reference TRBV5-1 and TRBJ2-7, is KAGVTQTPRYLIKTRGQQVTLSCSPISGHRSVSWYQQTPGQGLQFLFEYFSETQRNKGNFPGRFSGRQFSNSRSEMNVSTLELGDSALYLCASSPRFAETSYEQYFGPGTRLTVT.

This chain connects TRBV7-2 to TRBJ2-3, with 7 positions matching TRBD2. This CDR3 region has 15 residues. V trimming: 5 bases; J trimming: 1 base; junction bases outside the gene matches: 6. Germline V gene data show CDR1 as SGHTA and CDR2 as FQGNSA. The CDR3 is CASSRTRIGTDTQYF. The CDR3 DNA sequence: TGTGCCAGCAGCCGGACTAGGATAGGCACAGATACGCAGTATTTT.

This clonotype showed up many times. This chain connects TRBV6-2 or TRBV6-3 to TRBJ2-7; 10 bases are shared with TRBD2. Germline V gene sequence: CDR1 MNHEY, CDR2 SVGEGT. The CDR3 sequence is 16 residues long. V lost 2 bases to trimming and J lost 0 bases; unmatched junction nucleotides: 4. DNA of the CDR3: TGTGCCAGCAGTTACCCACTAGCGGGGTACTCCTACGAGCAGTACTTC. This translates into CASSYPLAGYSYEQYF.

This clonotype was picked up many times. V is TRBV6-2 or TRBV6-3 and J is TRBJ2-7; 7 bases fit TRBD1. V lost 2 bases, J lost 1 base, and 8 bases stayed unmatched. The CDR3 loop spans 16 amino acids. Germline V gene lookup returns CDR1 MNHEY and CDR2 SVGEGT. The CDR3 DNA sequence: TGTGCCAGCAGTTACCTGCCAGGGGGAAAGTCCTACGAGCAGTACTTC. Its protein is CASSYLPGGKSYEQYF.